This entry lists 14 T cell receptor beta chains sequenced from one sample in a study of blood T cell repertoires in COVID-19. This table comes from immunoSEQ multiplex PCR, and its TCRdb copy is limited to in-frame clones, with some not included. The repertoire holds about 220,000 clones, with 60% to 85% as singletons. Sequencing input: peripheral blood. The source of these receptors is a woman in her 70s with acute or convalescent COVID-19.

The rearrangement joins TRBV6-5 to TRBJ2-3; 7 bases fit TRBD1. V lost 2 bases to trimming and J lost 3 bases; unmatched junction nucleotides: 5. The CDR3 totals 15 residues. CDR1 and CDR2 (germline): MNHEY, SVGAGI. Here the CDR3 DNA reads TGTGCCAGCAGTTACGCAGGGGGTGATACAGATACGCAGTATTTT. Protein sequence: CASSYAGGDTDTQYF.

Written as DNA, the CDR3 is TGTGCCAGCAGCCCCGGGACAGGGGGGGAGACCCAGTACTTC. Its translation is CASSPGTGGETQYF. The rearrangement joins TRBV2 to TRBJ2-5; TRBD1 matches at 11 bases. The V gene end was trimmed by 6 bases and the J gene end by 5 bases; junction bases not matched to a gene: 5. Germline CDR1 SNHLY, CDR2 FYNNEI. CDR3 size: 14 residues.

The rearrangement uses TRBV27 and TRBJ2-7, with a tentative D call TRBD2 (5 bases). The germline gives CDR1 MNHEY, CDR2 SMNVEV (reference sequence). V was shortened by 2 bases and J by 9 bases, with 35 bases between the two germline ends. This CDR3 comprises 20 residues. CDR3 nucleotide sequence: TGTGCCAGCAGTTTAGGCCAGGCAGCGGACGAAACTCCGCCCCTCCCGGGGCAGTACGTC. As protein: CASSLGQAADETPPLPGQYV.

This chain uses TRBV12-3 or TRBV12-4 with TRBJ2-7, with D tentatively TRBD2 (6 bases). The length of the CDR3 is 12 residues. V lost 6 bases to trimming and J lost 6 bases, with 12 bases between them. The CDR3 DNA is TGTGCCAGCAGCCCCCCCGGGGGCGAGCAGTACTTC. Encoded protein: CASSPPGGEQYF.

This rearrangement joins TRBV28 to TRBJ2-3, with 7 positions matching TRBD2. The CDR3 runs to 16 residues. The V gene end was trimmed by 2 bases and the J gene end by 6 bases; junction bases not matched to a gene: 11. In germline, CDR1 is MDHEN, CDR2 SYDVKM. The CDR3 DNA is TGTGCCAGCAGTTTAGCCCCAATGCTGCGGGGGGATACGCAGTATTTT. Its protein is CASSLAPMLRGDTQYF.

The gene calls are TRBV7-3 and TRBJ2-3, with 7 positions matching TRBD2. The V gene's germline CDR1 is SGHTA and CDR2 FQGTGA. J gave up 2 bases and V 2 bases, and 1 base lay outside the gene matches. The CDR3 contains 14 residues. CDR3: CASSLAGDTDTQYF. The CDR3 region has the DNA TGTGCCAGCAGCTTAGCGGGGGACACAGATACGCAGTATTTT.

This CDR3 is CASSITQGDGYTF. CDR3 DNA: TGTGCCAGCAGTATTACCCAGGGCGATGGCTACACCTTC. The V call is TRBV12-3 or TRBV12-4, the J call TRBJ1-2; D possibly corresponds to TRBD1 (5 bases). This CDR3 has 13 residues. The V and J ends lost 5 bases and 6 bases respectively, with 13 bases between them.

This clone was picked up one time. The chain is built from TRBV6-6 and TRBJ2-3; perhaps TRBD1 as D (5 bases). Germline CDR1 reads MNHNY; CDR2 reads SVGAGI (reference sequence). Between the trimmed V and J ends, which lost 4 bases and 5 bases, there was a span of 13 bases. The CDR3 totals 14 residues. The CDR3 bases are TGTGCCAGCAGTTCGGGCAGGGCGATAGATACGCAGTATTTT. Amino acid sequence: CASSSGRAIDTQYF.

This clone was recorded at least ten times. The rearrangement uses TRBV11-2 and TRBJ2-2; D gene uncertain. Germline assignment: CDR1 SGHAT and CDR2 FQNNGV. The V end was cut by 4 bases, the J end by 7 bases, with 4 bases between. The CDR3 sequence is 11 residues long. In nucleotides, the CDR3 is TGTGCCAGCAGCTCCTACGGGGAGCTGTTTTTT. This encodes CASSSYGELFF. The full variable domain, completed using reference TRBV11-2 and TRBJ2-2, is EAGVAQSPRYKIIEKRQSVAFWCNPISGHATLYWYQQILGQGPKLLIQFQNNGVVDDSQLPKDRFSAERLKGVDSTLKIQPAKLEDSAVYLCASSSYGELFFGEGSRLTVL.

This clone was seen more than once but under ten times. The chain carries TRBV19 and TRBJ1-1, with 12 bases identical to TRBD1. The CDR3 extends over 17 amino acids. Looked up from germline, CDR1 is LNHDA and CDR2 is SQIVND (reference sequence). V trimming: 7 bases; J trimming: 5 bases; junction bases outside the gene matches: 14. CDR3 nucleotide sequence: TGTGCCAGTACCTGGGCCGGGACAGGGGGCGGAGTGACTGAAGCTTTCTTT. As protein: CASTWAGTGGGVTEAFF.

Only one count was recorded for this clone. This chain links TRBV24-1 with TRBJ2-5; 8 nucleotides match TRBD1. With 4 bases clipped from V and 2 bases from J, the junction kept 11 bases outside the gene matches. The germline V gene encodes CDR1 KGHDR and CDR2 SFDVKD. The CDR3 length is 17 residues. The CDR3 coding sequence is TGTGCCACCAGTGACCGCAGACAGGGGATTGGTCAAGAGACCCAGTACTTC. This translates into CATSDRRQGIGQETQYF.

V usage is TRBV6-6 and J usage is TRBJ2-1, with D perhaps TRBD1 (6 bases). The CDR3 has 14 amino acids. V lost 2 bases, J lost 5 bases, and 10 bases lay in between. Looked up from germline, CDR1 is MNHNY and CDR2 is SVGAGI (reference sequence). For the CDR3, the DNA is TGTGCCAGCAGTTACCTGGACAGAAACAATGAGCAGTTCTTC. Protein product: CASSYLDRNNEQFF.

This clone showed up just once. V gene TRBV2 combines with J gene TRBJ2-1; 10 nucleotides match TRBD1. In germline, CDR1 is SNHLY, CDR2 FYNNEI. The CDR3 runs to 14 residues. J was trimmed by 8 bases and V by 6 bases; bases with no gene match: 7. In DNA form, the CDR3 reads TGTGCCAGCAGCCGGGACAGGGGAGCGGATGAGCAGTTCTTC. It translates to CASSRDRGADEQFF.

V is TRBV24-1 and J is TRBJ2-5; TRBD2 might be the D (5 bases). The CDR3 spans 14 residues. V gave up 4 bases and J gave up 2 bases, with 10 bases separating them. The germline gives CDR1 KGHDR, CDR2 SFDVKD. The DNA for the CDR3 is TGTGCCACCAGTGACCCGGGGAAACAAGAGACCCAGTACTTC. It is translated as CATSDPGKQETQYF.